The T cell receptor (beta chain) under discussion was sequenced for a study of PD-1 blockade in classical Hodgkin lymphoma. Overall study findings and caveats: The authors excluded patients who started nivolumab under 1 year after ASCT. Undefined causes, possibly disease activity or prior therapy, underlie the repertoire differences. When set against healthy donors, newly diagnosed patients were reported to show lower baseline TCR diversity.

With respect to this clone: Its antigen is as yet unknown.

Clones were read by immunoSEQ multiplex PCR, and TCRdb kept only the in-frame ones, dropping some. The sample holds some 22,000 clones, 60% to 85% seen once. Brentuximab vedotin exposure varied, and every patient relapsed after autologous stem cell transplantation. The CDR3 extends over 11 amino acids. The germline V and J ends were trimmed by 9 bases and 8 bases, with 11 bases remaining between them. Per germline, CDR1 MNHNY and CDR2 SVGAGI (reference sequence). The TCR was taken from a human donor with classical Hodgkin lymphoma. The chain links TRBV6-6 to TRBJ1-3, with D unclear. This specimen consisted of peripheral blood mononuclear cells (PBMCs), obtained before the second cycle of nivolumab. This CDR3 reads CASRLGDTIYF. DNA of the CDR3: TGTGCCAGTCGCTTAGGAGACACCATATATTTT.